Listed here are 14 T cell receptor beta chains from one sample, sequenced in a study of shared clonotypes between healthy human individuals. TCRdb's table, derived via immunoSEQ multiplex PCR, lists solely in-frame clones and lacks some. The sample contains roughly 1,500,000 clones, 98% of which appear only once. Sequenced sample: naive CD4+ T cells sorted from blood. Stated subset: CD45RA+ positively selected. The receptors stem from a man younger than 40 in good health.

This chain's CDR3 is CASSLGLGLAGSTGELFF. The CDR3 bases are TGTGCCAGCAGTTTAGGTTTGGGACTAGCGGGATCAACCGGGGAGCTGTTTTTT. The genes are TRBV28 and TRBJ2-2; 13 nucleotides match TRBD2. J was trimmed by 5 bases and V by 2 bases; bases with no gene match: 8. This CDR3 region has 18 residues. Germline CDR1 and CDR2: MDHEN and SYDVKM.

This chain links TRBV5-4 with TRBJ2-3, with D perhaps matching TRBD1 or TRBD2 (5 bases each). Germline CDR1 reads SGHNT; CDR2 reads YYREEE (reference sequence). Deletions cut 4 bases from V and 7 bases from J, with 16 bases between. The CDR3 consists of 14 residues. The CDR3 DNA sequence: TGTGCCAGCAGCCCAGTGGGCGAGGGGAATACGCAGTATTTT. Protein product: CASSPVGEGNTQYF.

The CDR3 coding sequence is TGCAGCGTTGTAGTAGCGGGAGGGTTCACAGATACGCAGTATTTT. It encodes CSVVVAGGFTDTQYF. The V and J genes are TRBV29-1 and TRBJ2-3; TRBD2 matches 11 bases. Trimming cost V 4 bases and J 2 bases; bases outside gene matches: 5. CDR1 is SQVTM, CDR2 ANQGSEA, per germline. The CDR3 totals 15 residues.

A word on this clone: This sample also contains other DNA sequences that code for the same CDR3. The V and J genes are TRBV9 and TRBJ2-1; D unresolved. Germline CDR1 is SGDLS and CDR2 is YYNGEE. V was trimmed by 3 bases and J by 0 bases, leaving 10 bases between them. This CDR3 has 15 amino acids. This CDR3 is CASSADPSSYNEQFF. CDR3 in DNA: TGTGCCAGCAGCGCCGACCCGAGCTCCTACAATGAGCAGTTCTTC.

This chain connects TRBV7-6 to TRBJ2-7, with TRBD2 as a possible D gene (5 bases). CDR3 length: 12 residues. CDR1 is SGHVS, CDR2 FNYEAQ, per germline. The V and J ends lost 4 bases and 3 bases respectively, with 7 bases between them. The CDR3 nucleotides are TGTGCCAGCAGCTCTAGCCGCTACGAGCAGTACTTC. The encoded protein is CASSSSRYEQYF.

J is TRBJ1-5 and V is TRBV28; 7 bases align to TRBD1. This CDR3 region has 18 residues. V was pared by 4 bases and J by 4 bases, with 16 bases of the junction left unmatched. The germline gives CDR1 MDHEN, CDR2 SYDVKM. Here the CDR3 reads CASSSLKKDRMGNQPQHF. In nucleotides, the CDR3 is TGTGCCAGCAGTTCCCTAAAGAAGGACAGGATGGGGAATCAGCCCCAGCATTTT.

The rearrangement joins TRBV5-1 to TRBJ2-7; tentatively, D is TRBD1 or TRBD2 (5 bases each). Germline V gene lookup returns CDR1 SGHRS and CDR2 YFSETQ. V was shortened by 0 bases and J by 6 bases, with 13 bases between the two germline ends. This CDR3 region has 14 residues. The CDR3 DNA reads TGCGCCAGCAGCTTGGGGACTGCCCAGGGCGAGCAGTACTTC. Its translation is CASSLGTAQGEQYF.

J is TRBJ2-7 and V is TRBV6-6; the D is unclear. V lost 2 bases, J lost 7 bases, and 18 bases lay in between. This CDR3 comprises 15 residues. Germline CDR1 reads MNHNY; CDR2 reads SVGAGI (reference sequence). CDR3 in DNA: TGTGCCAGCAGTTACCCCGACTTATCCCGATATGAGCAGTACTTC. Translating it yields CASSYPDLSRYEQYF.

The chain couples TRBV9 to TRBJ2-1, with 13 nucleotides matching TRBD2. The germline CDR1 and CDR2 sequences are SGDLS and YYNGEE. The junction had 10 bases not matched to a gene; V was cut back by 4 bases and J by 9 bases. The CDR3 is 16 amino acids. The CDR3 nucleotides are TGTGCCAGCAGCCCAACCGGGACTAGCGGGATGGCTGAGCAGTTCTTC. Protein product: CASSPTGTSGMAEQFF.

The V call is TRBV25-1, the J call TRBJ2-1, with TRBD2 matching 12 bases. The CDR3 runs 17 residues. Germline assignment: CDR1 MGHDK and CDR2 SYGVNS. V lost 3 bases, J lost 0 bases, and 3 bases stayed unmatched. CDR3 amino acids: CASSDTSGRSSYNEQFF. Written as DNA, the CDR3 is TGTGCCAGCAGTGATACTAGCGGGAGGAGCTCCTACAATGAGCAGTTCTTC. The full variable domain, rest sourced from reference TRBV25-1 and TRBJ2-1, is EADIYQTPRYLVIGTGKKITLECSQTMGHDKMYWYQQDPGMELHLIHYSYGVNSTEKGDLSSESTVSRIRTEHFPLTLESARPSHTSQYLCASSDTSGRSSYNEQFFGPGTRLTVL.

The J gene is TRBJ1-2, the V gene TRBV6-5; D might be TRBD1 (6 bases). V lost 6 bases to trimming and J lost 3 bases, with 17 bases between them. Germline V CDR1 and CDR2: MNHEY, SVGAGI. CDR3 size: 15 residues. This chain's CDR3 is CASSQILPGDYGYTF. The CDR3, as DNA: TGTGCCAGCAGCCAAATACTACCAGGGGACTATGGCTACACCTTC.

V usage is TRBV28 and J usage is TRBJ2-1; D not resolved. This CDR3 is 14 amino acids long. V lost 1 base and J 5 bases, leaving 9 bases between the germline ends. Germline V gives CDR1 MDHEN, CDR2 SYDVKM. The chain's CDR3 is CASSLLDGDNEQFF. The DNA of the CDR3 is TGTGCCAGCAGTTTATTGGATGGGGACAATGAGCAGTTCTTC. The full variable domain, its missing parts supplied by reference TRBV28 and TRBJ2-1, is DVKVTQSSRYLVKRTGEKVFLECVQDMDHENMFWYRQDPGLGLRLIYFSYDVKMKEKGDIPEGYSVSREKKERFSLILESASTNQTSMYLCASSLLDGDNEQFFGPGTRLTVL.

This chain joins TRBV28 and TRBJ2-7; 7 bases match TRBD1. Unmatched junction bases numbered 13, after V lost 5 bases and J lost 3 bases. Germline V gives CDR1 MDHEN, CDR2 SYDVKM. This CDR3 is 16 amino acids long. CDR3 coding DNA: TGTGCCAGCAGTAAGTTTTCCACGGGACAGTACTACGAGCAGTACTTC. Translating gives CASSKFSTGQYYEQYF.

V and J are TRBV18 and TRBJ2-1; D remains ambiguous. Germline V gene sequence: CDR1 KGHSH, CDR2 LQKENI. V lost 3 bases and J lost 8, with 11 bases in between. The CDR3 is 13 amino acids. Here the CDR3 reads CASSPVGRDEQFF. Here the CDR3 DNA reads TGTGCCAGCTCACCGGTGGGTCGGGATGAGCAGTTCTTC.